The clone carrying this T cell receptor beta chain has ten or more counts. Its antigen is unidentified. This record belongs to a study of CD8 T cells in ankylosing spondylitis. Study-level results: What seemed typical of ankylosing spondylitis blood was a TCR beta motif built from several highly homologous variants. Reactive arthritis synovial fluid and blood were previously reported to contain some motif variants.

Quantitative 5'-RACE was performed with molecular barcodes, and it yielded the TCR beta libraries. TCRdb independently ran MiXCR on the 5' RACE reads; one entry per CDR3 protein. The sample has some 140,000 distinct CDR3 sequences; roughly 8.8% are singletons. The sequence was obtained from a male donor with ankylosing spondylitis. Input material: synovial fluid, either unsorted or a sorted T cell fraction (not recorded which).

CDR3 residues: CASSSGVTGELFF. In DNA, the CDR3 is TGCGCCAGCAGCAGCGGTGTGACCGGGGAGCTGTTTTTT. This chain links TRBV4-1 with TRBJ2-2, with D perhaps matching TRBD2 (5 bases). CDR3 length: 13 amino acids. Per germline, CDR1 MGHRA and CDR2 YSYEKL. The germline V and J ends were trimmed by 5 bases and 5 bases, with 9 bases remaining between them.